These 22 T cell receptor beta chains share one sample of origin, sequenced in a study of blood T cells in healthy people across ages. Together with a sample-barcoded 5' primer, a J-beta primer mix was included in a second PCR lasting roughly 6 to 12 cycles. One entry per CDR3 protein results from TCRdb running MiXCR on the 5' RACE reads. The data show 700,000 to 900,000 distinct CDR3 sequences, roughly 24% seen once. Separately, the same data were catalogued under a study of T cells of mothers and their children.

The sequenced material came from blood. These receptors were taken from a boy aged 5 to 17 in good health.

This chain links TRBV7-9 with TRBJ2-4; unclear D gene. Germline V CDR1 and CDR2: SEHNR, FQNEAQ (reference sequence). The CDR3 covers 18 residues. Trimming removed 2 bases from V and 0 bases from J, with 17 bases in between. The CDR3 protein is CASSLSPWKGRAKNIQYF. CDR3 sequence (DNA): TGTGCCAGCAGCTTAAGCCCCTGGAAGGGCAGAGCCAAAAACATTCAGTACTTC. The full variable domain, its missing parts supplied by reference TRBV7-9 and TRBJ2-4, is DTGVSQNPRHKITKRGQNVTFRCDPISEHNRLYWYRQTLGQGPEFLTYFQNEAQLEKSRLLSDRFSAERPKGSFSTLEIQRTEQGDSAMYLCASSLSPWKGRAKNIQYFGAGTRLSVL.

V usage is TRBV5-1 and J usage is TRBJ2-5, with D possibly matching TRBD2 (5 bases). Germline lookup yields CDR1 SGHRS and CDR2 YFSETQ. This CDR3 is 15 amino acids long. Trimming pared 2 bases from V and 1 base from J, leaving 12 bases between. The CDR3 sequence: CASSFPDGGQETQYF. CDR3 DNA sequence: TGCGCCAGCAGCTTCCCCGATGGAGGCCAAGAGACCCAGTACTTC.

The chain links TRBV12-3 or TRBV12-4 to TRBJ1-2; 9 bases align to TRBD1. Trimming took 6 bases from V and 4 from J; bases not matched to a gene: 9. CDR3 size: 15 residues. CDR3 sequence (DNA): TGTGCCAGCAGGAAACAGGGGGCAGGGGGCTATGGCTACACCTTC. It translates to CASRKQGAGGYGYTF.

This clonotype has just a few counts. This chain joins TRBV5-5 and TRBJ2-2, with D maybe TRBD1 (6 bases). The CDR3 is 18 residues long. Germline-derived CDR1 and CDR2 are SGHKS and YYEKEE (reference sequence). V lost 2 bases, J lost 0 bases, and 17 bases lay in between. CDR3 in amino acids: CASSFRDTMRSNTGELFF. The CDR3 coding sequence is TGTGCCAGCAGCTTTCGGGACACCATGAGATCGAACACCGGGGAGCTGTTTTTT.

This rearrangement joins TRBV15 to TRBJ2-1; either TRBD1 or TRBD2 may fit D (5 bases each). Germline CDR1 LNHNV, CDR2 YYDKDF (reference sequence). Deletions cut 5 bases from V and 4 bases from J, with 12 bases between. CDR3 length: 14 amino acids. The DNA for the CDR3 is TGTGCCACCAGCGACGGGGCTGGGTACAATGAGCAGTTCTTC. Translated: CATSDGAGYNEQFF. The variable domain in full, with the rest retrieved from reference TRBV15 and TRBJ2-1, is DAMVIQNPRYQVTQFGKPVTLSCSQTLNHNVMYWYQQKSSQAPKLLFHYYDKDFNNEADTPDNFQSRRPNTSFCFLDIRSPGLGDTAMYLCATSDGAGYNEQFFGPGTRLTVL.

This clonotype was seen only a few times. CDR3 residues: CATSRDGQGWYNEQFF. CDR3 in DNA: TGTGCCACCAGCAGAGACGGACAGGGGTGGTACAATGAGCAGTTCTTC. The chain links TRBV15 to TRBJ2-1, with 9 bases matching TRBD1. This CDR3 has 16 residues. Germline-derived CDR1 and CDR2 are LNHNV and YYDKDF (reference sequence). Trimming removed 0 bases from V and 4 bases from J; junction bases left unmatched: 4.

This clonotype was observed a handful of times. The chain is built from TRBV29-1 and TRBJ2-7, with 8 bases aligning to TRBD2. Germline lookup yields CDR1 SQVTM and CDR2 ANQGSEA. J was trimmed by 1 base and V by 0 bases; bases with no gene match: 11. The CDR3 has 17 amino acids. DNA of the CDR3: TGCAGCGTTGAAGATCCCCTGGAGCGGGGGACGTCCTACGAGCAGTACTTC. It codes for CSVEDPLERGTSYEQYF.

This clonotype was observed once. The rearrangement links TRBV7-9 to TRBJ2-7, with D possibly TRBD2 on 5 matching bases. V was trimmed by 2 bases and J by 2 bases, leaving 10 bases between them. Germline V gene data show CDR1 as SEHNR and CDR2 as FQNEAQ (reference sequence). The CDR3 has 14 residues. The CDR3: CASSLKGLPYEQYF. The CDR3 DNA is TGTGCCAGCAGCTTAAAAGGACTGCCCTACGAGCAGTACTTC.

The chain is built from TRBV6-5 and TRBJ2-2; tentatively, D is TRBD2 (6 bases). This CDR3 spans 15 amino acids. V lost 5 bases and J lost 4, with 14 bases in between. CDR1 MNHEY and CDR2 SVGAGI come from the germline V gene. The CDR3 DNA follows: TGTGCCAGCAGTGTCCGGGACTCCACCACCGGGGAGCTGTTTTTT. It encodes CASSVRDSTTGELFF.

This clonotype has more than one count but fewer than ten. The chain carries TRBV28 and TRBJ2-3; the D gene is possibly TRBD2 (6 bases). The ends were cut back, 5 bases at V and 4 bases at J, with 10 bases in the middle. Germline CDR1 and CDR2: MDHEN and SYDVKM. The CDR3 has 13 residues. The CDR3 region is CASSPRLADTQYF. As DNA, the CDR3 is TGTGCCAGCAGTCCGAGACTAGCAGATACGCAGTATTTT.

This chain links TRBV20-1 with TRBJ1-2; weak D call: TRBD1 (6 bases). The V gene lost 3 bases and the J gene lost 2 bases, with 13 bases spanning the gap. Germline V gene lookup returns CDR1 DFQATT and CDR2 SNEGSKA (reference sequence). The CDR3 extends over 14 amino acids. CDR3 nucleotides: TGCAGTGCTAGCGCAGGGGAGGGGAACTATGGCTACACCTTC. Protein sequence: CSASAGEGNYGYTF.

Ten or more counts support this clonotype. This chain links TRBV18 with TRBJ2-1, with D perhaps given as TRBD1 or TRBD2 (5 bases each). The J call is uncertain, as TRBJ2-7 better fits the DNA end. Germline CDR1 is KGHSH and CDR2 is LQKENI. The CDR3 length is 13 residues. The CDR3 here is CASSPLWGYEQYF. CDR3 nucleotide sequence: TGTGCCAGCTCACCACTCTGGGGGTACGAGCAGTACTTC.

The DNA of the CDR3 is TGCGCCAGCGGTGTCGGACAGGGGGCTACTGAAGCTTTCTTT. The encoded protein is CASGVGQGATEAFF. The V call is TRBV10-2, the J call TRBJ1-1; 11 nucleotides align to TRBD1. Germline V gene data show CDR1 as WSHSY and CDR2 as SAAADI. This CDR3 region has 14 residues. V gave up 8 bases and J gave up 5 bases; unmatched junction bases: 7.

V gene TRBV11-3 combines with J gene TRBJ2-5; D gene uncertain. The J call may not be correct, given that the DNA end is closer to TRBJ2-1. The germline V gene has CDR1 SGHNT and CDR2 YENEEA. This CDR3 is built from 14 residues. CDR3 nucleotide sequence: TGTGCCAGCAGCTTAGGGTTTTCCGCAAATGAGCAGTTCTTC. Protein sequence: CASSLGFSANEQFF.

Only a few counts were recorded for this clonotype. V and J are TRBV12-3 or TRBV12-4 and TRBJ2-5, with TRBD2 matching 14 bases. The trim removed 6 bases at V and 2 bases at J, leaving 5 bases unmatched. The CDR3 runs 16 residues. Written as DNA, the CDR3 is TGTGCCAGCAGGGGGACTAGCGGGGGTACTCAAGAGACCCAGTACTTC. Translating gives CASRGTSGGTQETQYF.

This clonotype was picked up a small number of times. Relative to the germline gene, one junction end is altered; a read error may explain this. The chain couples TRBV10-3 to TRBJ1-5; D is perhaps TRBD1 (6 bases). CDR1 and CDR2 (germline): ENHRY, SYGVKD. The CDR3 runs 13 residues. CDR3 amino acids: CAISQSGAQPQHF. For the CDR3, the DNA is TGTGCCATCAGTCAGTCAGGGGCCCAGCCCCAGCATTTT.

The chain's CDR3 is CSASEGGQETQYF. The CDR3 coding sequence is TGCAGTGCCTCCGAGGGGGGGCAAGAGACCCAGTACTTC. The chain recombines TRBV20-1 with TRBJ2-5, with TRBD2 as a possible D gene (7 bases). Deletions cut 6 bases from V and 2 bases from J, with 13 bases between. Germline V lookup: CDR1 DFQATT, CDR2 SNEGSKA (reference sequence). The CDR3 runs 13 residues.

In this sample, this clonotype turned up a few times. V is TRBV12-3 or TRBV12-4 and J is TRBJ2-5; 12 nucleotides agree with TRBD2. J gave up 4 bases and V 10 bases, and 10 bases lay outside the gene matches. The CDR3 spans 15 residues. In nucleotides, the CDR3 is TGTGCCACTAGCGGGGGGGCGGGTGTAATAGAGACCCAGTACTTC. Its protein is CATSGGAGVIETQYF.

The chain combines TRBV20-1 with TRBJ1-4; D remains unclear. The CDR3 length is 14 residues. From germline, CDR1 is DFQATT and CDR2 SNEGSKA (reference sequence). The V gene lost 1 base and the J gene lost 7 bases, with 13 bases spanning the gap. CDR3 sequence (DNA): TGCAGTGCTAGAGTAGGCCTTGGTAGTGAAAAACTGTTTTTT. Encoded protein: CSARVGLGSEKLFF.

This clonotype was counted between two and nine times. V is TRBV20-1 and J is TRBJ1-2; TRBD1 matches at 7 bases. V was pared by 0 bases and J by 3 bases, with 13 bases of the junction left unmatched. The V gene's germline CDR1 is DFQATT and CDR2 SNEGSKA (reference sequence). The CDR3 spans 17 residues. Written as DNA, the CDR3 is TGCAGTGCTAGAGATGCGGCAGGGGGAGCCAGTCACTATGGCTACACCTTC. Its protein is CSARDAAGGASHYGYTF.

The DNA for the CDR3 is TGTGCCAGCAGTAACAGACCCGGGACTCATGGGAATGAGCAGTTCTTC. This encodes CASSNRPGTHGNEQFF. The chain recombines TRBV12-3 or TRBV12-4 with TRBJ2-1, with D possibly TRBD2 on 6 matching bases. This CDR3 has 16 residues. V was pared by 5 bases and J by 7 bases, with 21 bases between.

This clonotype appeared a few times. This sequence joins TRBV10-1 and TRBJ2-5; 11 bases map to TRBD1. Trimming removed 6 bases from V and 3 bases from J; junction bases left unmatched: 6. Germline loops: CDR1 WNHNN, CDR2 SYGVQD (reference sequence). The CDR3 sequence is 15 residues long. This CDR3 reads CASSGQGAREETQYF. In DNA form, the CDR3 reads TGCGCCAGCAGCGGACAGGGGGCCAGGGAAGAGACCCAGTACTTC.